Listed below are T cell receptor beta chains from one sample, sequenced in a study of blood T cells in healthy people across ages. Each CDR3 protein gets one entry after TCRdb re-called the 5' RACE reads with MiXCR. The repertoire holds 550,000 to 700,000 distinct CDR3 sequences, with 25% to 30% as singletons. Source material: blood. The receptors here all came from a woman between 70 and 85 years old in good health. The CDR3 runs from the conserved cysteine through the conserved F or W. A D gene is named only where the DNA matches it firmly. A row's size may be missing; if present it is once, few, many or a size class.

CDR3aa	CDR3nt	v_gene	j_gene	abundance	d_gene
CSARVEGAGDTQYF	TGCAGTGCTAGAGTTGAGGGGGCTGGAGATACGCAGTATTTT	TRBV20-1	TRBJ2-3	.	TRBD1
CASSQDWGGPGNEQFF	TGCGCCAGCAGCCAAGATTGGGGGGGGCCCGGGAATGAGCAGTTCTTC	TRBV4-3	TRBJ2-1	.	.
CSAPGVAGGINEQFF	TGCAGTGCCCCCGGGGTAGCGGGGGGGATAAATGAGCAGTTCTTC	TRBV20-1	TRBJ2-1	.	TRBD2
CASSQDRKGFSLGDTQYF	TGTGCCAGCAGTCAGGACAGGAAGGGATTTTCGTTGGGAGATACGCAGTATTTT	TRBV6-1	TRBJ2-3	few	TRBD1
CASSPGQGLYQPQHF	TGTGCCAGCAGTCCGGGACAGGGGCTATATCAGCCCCAGCATTTT	TRBV12-3/TRBV12-4	TRBJ1-5	few	TRBD1
CVISDDKRAYEQYF	TGTGTCATCAGTGACGACAAGAGAGCCTACGAGCAGTACTTC	TRBV10-3	TRBJ2-7	.	.
CASSPGGATSGGRYF	TGCGCCAGCAGCCCTGGGGGGGCTACTAGCGGGGGCAGGTATTTT	TRBV5-1	TRBJ2-3	.	TRBD2
CASSPQRQGRTDTQYF	TGTGCCAGCTCACCACAAAGACAGGGACGGACAGATACGCAGTATTTT	TRBV18	TRBJ2-3	few	TRBD1
CASRFTGVDTEAFF	TGTGCAAGCAGGTTTACCGGGGTGGACACTGAAGCTTTCTTT	TRBV12-3/TRBV12-4	TRBJ1-1	.	.
CASSLWAGKGKNIQYF	TGTGCCAGCAGCTTATGGGCAGGGAAGGGAAAAAACATTCAGTACTTC	TRBV7-2	TRBJ2-4	.	.
CASSPRGAGGTGELFF	TGTGCCAGCAGCCCGCGGGGAGCGGGGGGCACCGGGGAGCTGTTTTTT	TRBV3-1	TRBJ2-2	few	TRBD2
CASSLAPLQGGETQYF	TGCGCCAGCAGCTTGGCCCCACTCCAGGGCGGAGAGACCCAGTACTTC	TRBV5-1	TRBJ2-5	few	.
CSAKNPRTGGRASPLHF	TGCAGTGCCAAAAATCCGCGGACAGGGGGCCGGGCGTCACCCCTCCACTTT	TRBV20-1	TRBJ1-6	.	TRBD1
CASSSSEGARNQPQHF	TGTGCCAGCAGTTCCTCAGAGGGGGCGAGAAATCAGCCCCAGCATTTT	TRBV6-2/TRBV6-3	TRBJ1-5	.	TRBD1
CASSFFPGEGAYGYTF	TGTGCCAGCAGTTTCTTCCCGGGAGAGGGGGCCTATGGCTACACCTTC	TRBV6-5	TRBJ1-2	.	TRBD1
CSARDVRPSGGAGELFF	TGCAGTGCTAGAGATGTGCGGCCTAGCGGGGGGGCCGGGGAGCTGTTTTTT	TRBV20-1	TRBJ2-2	few	TRBD2
CASSLSPGNTEAFF	TGTGCCAGCAGTTTATCCCCCGGTAACACTGAAGCTTTCTTT	TRBV12-3/TRBV12-4	TRBJ1-1	.	.
CASSQAGTPASGNTIYF	TGCGCCAGCAGCCAAGCCGGGACACCGGCCTCTGGAAACACCATATATTTT	TRBV4-1	TRBJ1-3	.	.
CASSPPGVSTDTQYF	TGTGCCAGCAGCCCGCCTGGAGTTAGCACAGATACGCAGTATTTT	TRBV7-9	TRBJ2-3	.	.
CASSPFRAGSGGYNEQFF	TGTGCCAGCTCACCATTCAGGGCCGGGAGCGGGGGTTACAATGAGCAGTTCTTC	TRBV18	TRBJ2-1	few	TRBD2
CASSNPSGGPYNEQFF	TGTGCCAGCAGTAACCCTAGCGGGGGTCCCTACAATGAGCAGTTCTTC	TRBV28	TRBJ2-1	.	TRBD2
CASSYGTGGGEKLFF	TGTGCCAGCAGTTACGGGACAGGGGGCGGCGAAAAACTGTTTTTT	TRBV6-6	TRBJ1-4	few	TRBD1
CASSYNRLSETQYF	TGTGCCAGCAGTTATAATCGCCTTTCGGAGACCCAGTACTTC	TRBV6-5	TRBJ2-5	few	.
CASSSKIGIAYEQYF	TGTGCCAGCAGCTCTAAGATAGGCATTGCCTACGAGCAGTACTTC	TRBV7-2	TRBJ2-7	.	.
CSVEESAGGPETQYF	TGCAGCGTTGAAGAATCGGCGGGGGGGCCGGAGACCCAGTACTTC	TRBV29-1	TRBJ2-5	.	TRBD2
CDHRGQNEQFF	TGCGACCACAGGGGGCAAAATGAGCAGTTCTTC	TRBV24-1	TRBJ2-1	.	TRBD1
CASSVLNTQYF	TGTGCCAGCAGCGTCCTTAATACGCAGTATTTT	TRBV12-3/TRBV12-4	TRBJ2-3	.	.
CSARVPEGDTF	TGCAGTGCTAGAGTCCCAGAAGGGGACACCTTC	TRBV20-1	TRBJ1-2	few	.
CSARDRGGKLFF	TGCAGTGCTAGAGATCGGGGAGGGAAACTGTTTTTT	TRBV20-1	TRBJ1-4	.	.
CSARAGTGDYEQYF	TGCAGTGCTAGGGCCGGGACAGGAGATTACGAGCAGTACTTC	TRBV20-1	TRBJ2-7	.	TRBD1
CASSLVVVSGGATDTQYF	TGTGCCAGCAGCTTAGTAGTAGTGAGCGGGGGGGCAACAGATACGCAGTATTTT	TRBV7-2	TRBJ2-3	few	TRBD2
CSAQRRDSHNEQFF	TGCAGTGCTCAACGCCGGGACTCGCACAATGAGCAGTTCTTC	TRBV20-1	TRBJ2-1	.	.
CAGRGGNEQFF	TGTGCCGGGCGGGGAGGCAATGAGCAGTTCTTC	TRBV6-5	TRBJ2-1	few	.
CASSADSGSGANVLTF	TGTGCCAGCAGCGCGGACAGCGGCTCTGGGGCCAACGTCCTGACTTTC	TRBV7-2	TRBJ2-6	.	.
CASSMGQGDAKSIQYF	TGTGCCAGCAGCATGGGACAGGGGGATGCCAAAAGCATTCAGTACTTC	TRBV7-2	TRBJ2-4	.	TRBD1
CASSQERGIQYF	TGTGCCAGCAGCCAGGAGAGAGGTATTCAGTACTTC	TRBV3-1	TRBJ2-4	few	.
CSARDPGKDTQYF	TGCAGTGCTAGAGATCCAGGGAAAGATACGCAGTATTTT	TRBV20-1	TRBJ2-3	.	.
CSARTRDRNYGYTF	TGCAGTGCTAGGACCCGGGACCGAAATTATGGCTACACCTTC	TRBV20-1	TRBJ1-2	.	.
CASSLMPGGQETQYF	TGTGCTAGCAGCTTAATGCCGGGGGGGCAAGAGACCCAGTACTTC	TRBV7-7	TRBJ2-5	.	TRBD2
CASSRLAGVQGTQYF	TGTGCCAGCAGCCGACTAGCGGGGGTTCAAGGGACCCAGTACTTC	TRBV4-2	TRBJ2-5	few	TRBD2
CASSQEPGGTEAFF	TGCGCCAGCAGCCAAGAACCAGGGGGAACTGAAGCTTTCTTT	TRBV4-3	TRBJ1-1	few	TRBD1
CASSLGRLAVTDTQYF	TGTGCCAGCAGTTTAGGGCGGCTAGCGGTCACAGATACGCAGTATTTT	TRBV12-3/TRBV12-4	TRBJ2-3	.	TRBD2
CASSRAAQETQYF	TGTGCCAGCTCACGTGCGGCTCAAGAGACCCAGTACTTC	TRBV18	TRBJ2-5	.	.
CSGLSRRSYNEQFF	TGCAGCGGCCTGTCTCGAAGATCCTACAATGAGCAGTTCTTC	TRBV29-1	TRBJ2-1	.	.
CSARPTGSKEKLFF	TGCAGTGCTAGGCCCACAGGGTCTAAGGAAAAACTGTTTTTT	TRBV20-1	TRBJ1-4	few	.
CASHKTWSSDTQYF	TGTGCCAGCCACAAGACTTGGTCGTCTGATACGCAGTATTTT	TRBV6-6	TRBJ2-3	.	.
CASSLWRTQETQYF	TGTGCCAGCAGCTTATGGCGGACGCAAGAGACCCAGTACTTC	TRBV7-2	TRBJ2-5	few	.
CSARDQESSYEQYF	TGCAGTGCTAGAGATCAAGAGAGCTCCTACGAGCAGTACTTC	TRBV20-1	TRBJ2-7	.	.